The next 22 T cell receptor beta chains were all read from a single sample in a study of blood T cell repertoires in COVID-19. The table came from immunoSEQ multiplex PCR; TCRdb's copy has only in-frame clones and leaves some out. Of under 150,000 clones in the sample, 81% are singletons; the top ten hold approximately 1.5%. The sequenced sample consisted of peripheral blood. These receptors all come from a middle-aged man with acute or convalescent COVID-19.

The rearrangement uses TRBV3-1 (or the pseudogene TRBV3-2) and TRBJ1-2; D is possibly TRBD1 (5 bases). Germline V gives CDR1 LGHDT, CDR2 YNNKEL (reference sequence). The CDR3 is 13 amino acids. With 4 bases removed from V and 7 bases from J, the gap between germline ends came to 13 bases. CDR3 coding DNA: TGTGCCAGCAGCCCGTCAGGGTTAGGTGGCTACACCTTC. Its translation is CASSPSGLGGYTF.

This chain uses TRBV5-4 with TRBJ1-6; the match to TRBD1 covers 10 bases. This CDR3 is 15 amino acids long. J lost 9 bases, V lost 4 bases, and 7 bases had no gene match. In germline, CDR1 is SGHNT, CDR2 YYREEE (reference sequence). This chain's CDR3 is CASSRRRDRGSPLHF. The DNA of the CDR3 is TGTGCCAGCAGCCGTCGCCGGGACAGGGGTTCACCCCTCCACTTT.

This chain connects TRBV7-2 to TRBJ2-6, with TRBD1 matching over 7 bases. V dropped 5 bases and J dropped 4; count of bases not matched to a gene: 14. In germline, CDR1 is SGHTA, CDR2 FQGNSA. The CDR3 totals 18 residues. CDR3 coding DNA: TGTGCCAGCAGCCTAATGGGGACAGCCATCTCCGGGGCCAACGTCCTGACTTTC. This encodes CASSLMGTAISGANVLTF.

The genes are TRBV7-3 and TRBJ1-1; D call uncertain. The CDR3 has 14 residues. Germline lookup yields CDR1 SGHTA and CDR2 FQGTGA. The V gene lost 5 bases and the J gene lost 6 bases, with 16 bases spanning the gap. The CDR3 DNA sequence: TGTGCCAGCAGCCTCATGTACGGTTCCTCTGAAGCTTTCTTT. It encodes CASSLMYGSSEAFF.

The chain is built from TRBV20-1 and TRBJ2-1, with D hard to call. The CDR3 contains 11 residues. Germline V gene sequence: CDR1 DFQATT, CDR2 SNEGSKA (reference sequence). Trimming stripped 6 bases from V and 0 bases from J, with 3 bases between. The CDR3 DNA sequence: TGCAGTGCGTACTCCTACAATGAGCAGTTCTTC. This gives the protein CSAYSYNEQFF.

CDR3 sequence: CASSAYDRSGYTF. The CDR3 DNA is TGTGCCAGCAGCGCCTACGACAGATCCGGCTACACCTTC. The genes are TRBV5-4 and TRBJ1-2; D perhaps matches TRBD1 (5 bases). In germline, CDR1 is SGHNT, CDR2 YYREEE (reference sequence). V was shortened by 4 bases and J by 8 bases, with 15 bases between the two germline ends. The CDR3 loop spans 13 amino acids.

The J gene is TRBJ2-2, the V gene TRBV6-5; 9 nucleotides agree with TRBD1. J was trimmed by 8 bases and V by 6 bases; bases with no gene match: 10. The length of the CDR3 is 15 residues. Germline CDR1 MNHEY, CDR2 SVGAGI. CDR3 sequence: CASRETGTGFGELFF. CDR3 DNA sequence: TGTGCCAGCAGGGAGACCGGGACAGGGTTTGGGGAGCTGTTTTTT.

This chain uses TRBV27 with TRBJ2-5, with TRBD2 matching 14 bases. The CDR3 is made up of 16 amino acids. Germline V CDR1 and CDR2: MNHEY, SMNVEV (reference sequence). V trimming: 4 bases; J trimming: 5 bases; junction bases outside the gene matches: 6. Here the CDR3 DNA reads TGTGCCAGCAGTTCGACTAGCGGGGGGGCTTGGGAGACCCAGTACTTC. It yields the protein CASSSTSGGAWETQYF.

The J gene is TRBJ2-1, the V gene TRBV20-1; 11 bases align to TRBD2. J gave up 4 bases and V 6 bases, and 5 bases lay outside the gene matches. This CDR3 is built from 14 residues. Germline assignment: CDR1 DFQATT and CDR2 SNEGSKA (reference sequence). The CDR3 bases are TGCAGTGCAAGTACTAGCGGGGGATACAATGAGCAGTTCTTC. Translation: CSASTSGGYNEQFF.

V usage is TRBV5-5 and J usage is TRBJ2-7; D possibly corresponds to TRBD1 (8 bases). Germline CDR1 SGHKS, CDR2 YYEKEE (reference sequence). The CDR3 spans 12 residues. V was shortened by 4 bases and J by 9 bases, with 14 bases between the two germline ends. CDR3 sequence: CASSTTGEGQYF. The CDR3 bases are TGTGCCAGCAGCACGACAGGGGAGGGGCAGTACTTC.

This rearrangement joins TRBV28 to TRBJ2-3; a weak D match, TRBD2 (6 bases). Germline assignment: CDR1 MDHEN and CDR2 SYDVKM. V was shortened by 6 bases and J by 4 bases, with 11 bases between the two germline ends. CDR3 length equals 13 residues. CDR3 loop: CASRGGGADTQYF. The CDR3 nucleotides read TGTGCCAGCAGGGGAGGTGGGGCAGATACGCAGTATTTT.

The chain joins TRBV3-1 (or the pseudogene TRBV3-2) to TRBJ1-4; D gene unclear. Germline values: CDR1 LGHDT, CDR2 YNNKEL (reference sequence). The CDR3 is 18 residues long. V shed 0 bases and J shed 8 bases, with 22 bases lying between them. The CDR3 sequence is CASSQDLPLDGEREKLFF. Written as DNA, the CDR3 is TGTGCCAGCAGCCAAGACCTCCCGCTGGATGGGGAGCGCGAAAAACTGTTTTTT.

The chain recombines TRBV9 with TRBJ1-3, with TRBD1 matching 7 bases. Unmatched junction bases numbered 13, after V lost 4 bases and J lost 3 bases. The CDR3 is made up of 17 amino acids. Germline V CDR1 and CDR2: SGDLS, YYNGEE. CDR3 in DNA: TGTGCCAGCAGCCCTACAAAGGGGGCGGGCTATGGAAACACCATATATTTT. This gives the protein CASSPTKGAGYGNTIYF.

CDR3 sequence reads: CASSLSGGVEQYF. CDR3 DNA sequence: TGTGCCAGCAGCTTGTCTGGGGGCGTCGAGCAGTACTTC. The chain is built from TRBV5-4 and TRBJ2-7, with D possibly being TRBD1 (6 bases). Trimming left V 1 base short and J 6 bases short, with 11 bases between. The CDR3 has 13 amino acids. From germline, CDR1 is SGHNT and CDR2 YYREEE (reference sequence).

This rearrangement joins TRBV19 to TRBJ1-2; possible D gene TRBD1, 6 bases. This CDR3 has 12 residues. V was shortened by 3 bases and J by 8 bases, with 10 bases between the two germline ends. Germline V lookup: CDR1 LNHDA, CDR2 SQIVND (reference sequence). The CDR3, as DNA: TGTGCCAGTAGTATCCAGGGGACCGGCTACACCTTC. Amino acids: CASSIQGTGYTF.

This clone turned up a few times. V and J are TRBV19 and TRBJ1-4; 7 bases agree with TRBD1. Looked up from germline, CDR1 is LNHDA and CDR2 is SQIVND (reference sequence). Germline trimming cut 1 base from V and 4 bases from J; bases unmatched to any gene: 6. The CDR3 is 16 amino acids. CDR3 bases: TGTGCCAGTAGTATAGCGGGACAGTCATATAATGAAAAACTGTTTTTT. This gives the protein CASSIAGQSYNEKLFF. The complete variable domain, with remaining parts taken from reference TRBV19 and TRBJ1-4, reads DGGITQSPKYLFRKEGQNVTLSCEQNLNHDAMYWYRQDPGQGLRLIYYSQIVNDFQKGDIAEGYSVSREKKESFPLTVTSAQKNPTAFYLCASSIAGQSYNEKLFFGSGTQLSVL.

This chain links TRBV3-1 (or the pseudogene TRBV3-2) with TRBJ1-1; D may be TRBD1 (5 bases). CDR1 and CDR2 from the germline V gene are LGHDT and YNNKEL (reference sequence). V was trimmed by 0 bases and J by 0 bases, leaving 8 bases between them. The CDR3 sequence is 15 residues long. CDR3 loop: CASSQETDVNTEAFF. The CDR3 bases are TGTGCCAGCAGCCAAGAGACAGACGTGAACACTGAAGCTTTCTTT.

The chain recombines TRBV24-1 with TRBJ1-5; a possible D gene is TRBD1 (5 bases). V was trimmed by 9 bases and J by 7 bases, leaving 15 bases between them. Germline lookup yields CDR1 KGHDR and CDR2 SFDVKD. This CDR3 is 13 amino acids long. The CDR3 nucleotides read TGTGCCACCTCGGCGGGGACCGCCCAGCCCCAGCATTTT. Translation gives CATSAGTAQPQHF.

CDR3: CAWKTAGRSTDTQYF. The CDR3, as DNA: TGTGCCTGGAAGACGGCGGGGAGGAGCACAGATACGCAGTATTTT. V usage is TRBV30 and J usage is TRBJ2-3; D perhaps matches TRBD2 (6 bases). Germline V gives CDR1 GTSNPN, CDR2 SVGIG (reference sequence). This CDR3 region has 15 residues. V was clipped by 4 bases and J by 0 bases, with 14 bases between them.

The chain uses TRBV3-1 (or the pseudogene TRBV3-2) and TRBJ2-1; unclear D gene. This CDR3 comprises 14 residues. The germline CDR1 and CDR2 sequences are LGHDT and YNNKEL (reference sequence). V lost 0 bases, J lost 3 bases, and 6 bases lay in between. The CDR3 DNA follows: TGTGCCAGCAGCCAAGATGCGTTCTACAATGAGCAGTTCTTC. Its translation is CASSQDAFYNEQFF.

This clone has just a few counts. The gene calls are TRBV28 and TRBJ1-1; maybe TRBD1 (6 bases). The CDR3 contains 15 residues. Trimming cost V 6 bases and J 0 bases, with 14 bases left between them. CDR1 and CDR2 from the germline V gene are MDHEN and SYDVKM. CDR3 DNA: TGTGCCAGCAGGAATCAGGGGCTCATGAACACTGAAGCTTTCTTT. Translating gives CASRNQGLMNTEAFF.

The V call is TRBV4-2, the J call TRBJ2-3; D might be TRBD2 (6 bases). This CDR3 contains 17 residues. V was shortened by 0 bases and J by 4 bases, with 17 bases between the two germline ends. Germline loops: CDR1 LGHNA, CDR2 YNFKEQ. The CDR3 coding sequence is TGTGCCAGCAGCCAAGAGCTGCTAGCGTCCGCCCCAGATACGCAGTATTTT. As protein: CASSQELLASAPDTQYF.